The clone carrying this TCR beta chain occurred once. Its antigen is not identified. The V gene lost 1 base and the J gene lost 2 bases, with 6 bases spanning the gap. From germline, CDR1 is SGHRS and CDR2 YFSETQ. CDR3 size: 13 residues. TCRdb used MiXCR to reprocess the PCR reads, holding one entry per CDR3 protein. The sample lists 20,000 to 25,000 distinct CDR3 sequences, more than 45% occurring once. This specimen belongs to a study of vaccination and CD4 T cells after COVID-19. Study-wide results and caveats: Looking at convalescent patients, a median around 84% of reactive clones were present only post-vaccination. Median SARS-CoV-2-reactive clonotypes rose from 21 to 38, not significantly.

This chain joins TRBV5-1 and TRBJ2-5; D call uncertain. This receptor was taken from a human donor who had recovered from COVID-19. The sample in question was CD4+ T cells from blood, obtained before SARS-CoV-2 vaccination. The CDR3, as DNA: TGCGCCAGCAGCTTGTACGGGCAAGAGACCCAGTACTTC. Amino acid sequence: CASSLYGQETQYF.